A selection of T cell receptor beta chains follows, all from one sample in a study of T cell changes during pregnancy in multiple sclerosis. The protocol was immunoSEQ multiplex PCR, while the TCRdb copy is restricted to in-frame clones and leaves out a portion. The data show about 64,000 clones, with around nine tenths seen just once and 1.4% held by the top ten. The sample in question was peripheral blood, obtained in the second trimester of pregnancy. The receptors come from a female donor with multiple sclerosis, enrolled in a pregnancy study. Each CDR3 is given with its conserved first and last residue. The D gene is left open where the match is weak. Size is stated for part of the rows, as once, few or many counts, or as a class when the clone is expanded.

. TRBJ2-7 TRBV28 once TGTGCCAGCTCCCAGCCCACAGGCCGCTACGAGCAGTACTTC CASSQPTGRYEQYF
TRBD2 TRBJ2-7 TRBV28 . TGTGCCAGCACCCTTAGCGGGGTGGCCTACGAGCAGTACTTC CASTLSGVAYEQYF
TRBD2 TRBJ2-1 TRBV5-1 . TGCGCCAGCAGCTTGGATGCGGGAGGGCCCTACAATGAGCAGTTCTTC CASSLDAGGPYNEQFF
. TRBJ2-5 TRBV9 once TGTGCCAGCAGCGCGGGAGAGACCCAGTACTTC CASSAGETQYF
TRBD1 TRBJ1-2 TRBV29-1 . TGCAGCGTTCGGGGGGACAGGGCTAACTATGGCTACACCTTC CSVRGDRANYGYTF
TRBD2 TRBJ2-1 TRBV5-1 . TGCGCCAGCAGCAAGGGGACTAGTTTCAATGAGCAGTTCTTC CASSKGTSFNEQFF
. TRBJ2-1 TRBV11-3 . TGTGCCAGCAGCTTTCTCCCCGTGCCAGGGGTTGAGCAGTTCTTC CASSFLPVPGVEQFF
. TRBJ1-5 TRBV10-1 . TGCGCCAGCAGCGGGGGTCTGGGACAGCCCCAGCATTTT CASSGGLGQPQHF
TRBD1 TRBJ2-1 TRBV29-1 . TGCAGCGCCCGGACAGGGTCCGATGAGCAGTTCTTC CSARTGSDEQFF
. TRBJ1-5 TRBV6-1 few TGTGCCAGCAGTGATTTGATTGTAGCTTGGTCCCAGCATTTT CASSDLIVAWSQHF
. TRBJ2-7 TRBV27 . TGTGCCAGCAGCATCGGCCCCTCCTCGGGGACATTCCACCAAGTCTTC CASSIGPSSGTFHQVF
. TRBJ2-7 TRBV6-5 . TGTGCCAGCAGTTTGGGCGGGGACAGACCCTACGAGCAGTACTTC CASSLGGDRPYEQYF
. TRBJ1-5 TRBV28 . TGTGCCGCCGGGACATTAAATCAGCCCCAGCATTTT CAAGTLNQPQHF
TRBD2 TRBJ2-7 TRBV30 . TGTGCCTGGGGAAAACCTCTAGCGGGATACTACGAGCAGTACTTC CAWGKPLAGYYEQYF
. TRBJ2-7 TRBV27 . TGTGCCAGCAGTCCTACCGGGACTGGAGTCCCCGGGCGGTACTTC CASSPTGTGVPGRYF
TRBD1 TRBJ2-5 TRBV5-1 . TGCGCCAGCAGCTTATTGTCCGGGACAGACCAAGAGACCCAGTACTTC CASSLLSGTDQETQYF
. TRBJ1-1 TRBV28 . TGTGCCAGCATAATACAGGGAGCTGAAGCTTTCTTT CASIIQGAEAFF
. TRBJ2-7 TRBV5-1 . TGCGCCAGCAGCTTGGGCGGCGATACCATAGCCTCCCACGAGCAGTACTTC CASSLGGDTIASHEQYF
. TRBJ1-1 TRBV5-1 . TGCGCCAGCAGCTCAAACAGGGATCTCACTGAAGCTTTCTTT CASSSNRDLTEAFF
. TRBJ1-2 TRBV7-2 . TGTGCCAGCAGCTTAGACGGCTATGGCTACACCTTC CASSLDGYGYTF
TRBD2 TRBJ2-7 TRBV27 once TGTGCCAGCAGTTTTCTAGCGGGCTCCTACGAGCAGTACTTC CASSFLAGSYEQYF
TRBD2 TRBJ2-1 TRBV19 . TGTGCCAGCGCAGACGCGACTAGCGGAGGGGGATACAATGAGCAGTTCTTC CASADATSGGGYNEQFF
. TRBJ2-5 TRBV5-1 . TGCGCCAGCAGCTTGTCAATTGAAGAGACCCAGTACTTC CASSLSIEETQYF
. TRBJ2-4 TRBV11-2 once TGTGCCAGCAGCTTAGCAATGGACACCGTAGCCAAAAACATTCAGTACTTC CASSLAMDTVAKNIQYF
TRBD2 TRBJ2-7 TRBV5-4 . TGTGCTCGCCCGGGACTAGCGGTTCGAATCTCCTACGAGCAGTACTTC CARPGLAVRISYEQYF
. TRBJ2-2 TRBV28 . TGTGCCAGCAGTCTGGGGGCGCACACCGGGGAGCTGTTTTTT CASSLGAHTGELFF
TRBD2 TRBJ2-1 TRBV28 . TGTGCCAGCAGGACTAGCGGGGAAAGCTCCTACAATGAGCAGTTCTTC CASRTSGESSYNEQFF
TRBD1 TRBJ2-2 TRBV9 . TGTGCCAGCAACCAAGGTCAGGGGGCGGGCACCGGGGAGCTGTTTTTT CASNQGQGAGTGELFF
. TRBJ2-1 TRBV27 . TGTGCCAGCAGTTTCGGGAATGAGCAGTTCTTC CASSFGNEQFF
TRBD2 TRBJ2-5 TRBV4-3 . TGCGCCAGCAGCCAAGACTACGCGGGAGAAGGACAAGAGACCCAGTACTTC CASSQDYAGEGQETQYF
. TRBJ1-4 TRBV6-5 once TGTGCCAGCCGGGGTTACGGAAAACTGTTTTTT CASRGYGKLFF
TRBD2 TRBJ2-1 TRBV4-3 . TGCGCCAGCAGCCAAGATTCGGCGGGAGGCTACAATGAGCAGTTCTTC CASSQDSAGGYNEQFF
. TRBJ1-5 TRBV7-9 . TGTGCCAGCAGCGCACAGGGTTATGGCAATCAGCCCCAGCATTTT CASSAQGYGNQPQHF
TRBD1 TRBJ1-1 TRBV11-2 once TGTGCCAGCAGCAAAGTCCCGGGACAGGGACCAAACACTGAAGCTTTCTTT CASSKVPGQGPNTEAFF
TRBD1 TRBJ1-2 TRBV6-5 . TGTGCCAGCAGTTTCGGGCAGAAAGGGGGCGGCTACACCTTC CASSFGQKGGGYTF